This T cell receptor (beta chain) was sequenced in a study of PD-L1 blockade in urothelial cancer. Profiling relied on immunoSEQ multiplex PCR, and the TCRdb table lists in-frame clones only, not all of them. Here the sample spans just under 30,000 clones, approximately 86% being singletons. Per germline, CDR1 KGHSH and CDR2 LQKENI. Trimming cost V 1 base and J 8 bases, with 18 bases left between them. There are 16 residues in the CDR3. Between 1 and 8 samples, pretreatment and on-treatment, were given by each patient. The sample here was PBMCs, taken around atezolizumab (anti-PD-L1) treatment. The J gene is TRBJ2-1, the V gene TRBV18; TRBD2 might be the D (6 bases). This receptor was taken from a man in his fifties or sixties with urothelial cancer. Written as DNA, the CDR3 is TGTGCCAGCTCACCACGGGGGTCGGCGGGATACGATGAGCAGTTCTTC. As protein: CASSPRGSAGYDEQFF.